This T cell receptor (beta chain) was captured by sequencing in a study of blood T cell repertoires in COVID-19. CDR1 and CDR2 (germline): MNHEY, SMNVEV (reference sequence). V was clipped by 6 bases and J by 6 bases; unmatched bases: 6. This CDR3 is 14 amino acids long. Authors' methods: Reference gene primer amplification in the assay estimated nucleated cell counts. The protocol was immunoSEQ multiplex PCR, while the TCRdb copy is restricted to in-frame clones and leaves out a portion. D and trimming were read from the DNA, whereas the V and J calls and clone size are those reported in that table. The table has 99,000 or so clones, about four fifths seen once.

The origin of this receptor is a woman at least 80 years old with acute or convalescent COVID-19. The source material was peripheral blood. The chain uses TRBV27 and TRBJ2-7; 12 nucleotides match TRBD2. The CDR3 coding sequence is TGTGCCAGCAGCAGACTAGCGGGAGCGGTCGAGCAGTACTTC. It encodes CASSRLAGAVEQYF.